This T cell receptor beta chain appears in the sequencing data of a study of T cell responses to AZD1222 COVID-19 vaccine. The CDR3 loop spans 13 amino acids. Trimming removed 2 bases at V and 8 bases at J, with 12 bases between. CDR1 and CDR2 from the germline V gene are MRHNA and SNTAGT. TCRdb's table, derived via immunoSEQ multiplex PCR, lists solely in-frame clones and lacks some. The sample contains about 140,000 clones, around 90% of which appear only once. The chain links TRBV6-4 to TRBJ1-1; no clear D. This specimen was peripheral blood, taken on day 0 of AZD1222 vaccination. The receptor's source is an adult in good health. CDR3 amino acids: CASSDRAEGEAFF. The CDR3 nucleotides are TGTGCCAGCAGTGACCGCGCCGAGGGAGAAGCTTTCTTT.